Reported below is one TCR beta chain. The data were obtained in a study of CD8 T cells in Susac syndrome. Reverse transcription of about 0.5 to 1 ug RNA was carried out with random hexamers. A multiplex approach, immunoSEQ multiplex PCR, amplified TCR beta CDR3 across 54 Vbeta and 13 Jbeta. TCRdb reprocessed the immunoSEQ multiplex PCR reads via MiXCR and lists one record per CDR3 protein. The table lists around 130,000 distinct CDR3 sequences, just under 95% of them singletons, with about 0.3% in the top ten. The CDR3 totals 14 residues. Trimming stripped 3 bases from V and 0 bases from J, with 9 bases between. CDR1 is SEHNR and CDR2 is FQNEAQ in the germline V gene (reference sequence).

Sequenced material: CD8+ T cells from PBMCs. V is TRBV7-9 and J is TRBJ2-7; D may be TRBD2 (6 bases). The clonotype comes from a human donor with Susac syndrome. CDR3 in amino acids: CASSLVGGSYEQYF. The CDR3 DNA is TGTGCCAGCAGCTTGGTGGGGGGCTCCTACGAGCAGTACTTC.